These 13 T cell receptor beta chains were sequenced from one sample in a study of T cell responses to AZD1222 COVID-19 vaccine. Method: immunoSEQ multiplex PCR; TCRdb's copy keeps in-frame clones and lacks some. Here the sample spans about 96,000 clones, 85% to 90% being singletons. This sample comprised peripheral blood, obtained on day 0 of AZD1222 vaccination. These receptors all come from an adult in good health.

This clone appeared a single time. The rearrangement uses TRBV9 and TRBJ1-1; tentatively, D is TRBD1 (5 bases). The germline gives CDR1 SGDLS, CDR2 YYNGEE. The CDR3 loop spans 14 amino acids. V was trimmed by 4 bases and J by 0 bases, leaving 10 bases between them. In DNA form, the CDR3 reads TGTGCCAGCAGCAACGACAGACTGAACACTGAAGCTTTCTTT. Translating gives CASSNDRLNTEAFF.

This clone turned up a few times. The chain links TRBV18 to TRBJ1-1; 7 bases fit TRBD1. CDR1 KGHSH and CDR2 LQKENI come from the germline V gene. The CDR3 has 15 amino acids. After removal of 2 bases from V and 4 bases from J, the junction contained 7 bases not matched to a gene. DNA for the CDR3: TGTGCCAGCTCACCATCCCCAGGGGGTACCACTGAAGCTTTCTTT. This encodes CASSPSPGGTTEAFF. Full variable domain (rest looked up from reference TRBV18 and TRBJ1-1): NAGVMQNPRHLVRRRGQEARLRCSPMKGHSHVYWYRQLPEEGLKFMVYLQKENIIDESGMPKERFSAEFPKEGPSILRIQQVVRGDSAAYFCASSPSPGGTTEAFFGQGTRLTVV.

In its sample, this clone was seen once. The V call is TRBV2, the J call TRBJ2-3; the match to TRBD2 covers 11 bases. CDR1 is SNHLY, CDR2 FYNNEI, per germline. The CDR3 loop spans 14 amino acids. V was clipped by 5 bases and J by 6 bases; unmatched bases: 4. This CDR3 is CASSLTSGIDTQYF. Here the CDR3 DNA reads TGTGCCAGCAGTTTGACTAGCGGGATTGATACGCAGTATTTT.

The chain joins TRBV6-5 to TRBJ2-3; TRBD2 aligns across 8 bases. Per the germline V gene, CDR1 is MNHEY and CDR2 is SVGAGI. Losses at the gene ends were 2 bases for V and 4 bases for J; bases not matched to a gene: 8. The CDR3 is made up of 16 amino acids. CDR3 region: CASSYLSGSSPDTQYF. DNA for the CDR3: TGTGCCAGCAGTTACCTAAGCGGGAGTAGTCCAGATACGCAGTATTTT.

The chain employs TRBV27 and TRBJ2-7, with 8 bases that match TRBD2. The CDR3 loop spans 14 amino acids. V shed 7 bases and J 4 bases; nucleotides not matched to a gene: 9. CDR1 and CDR2 (germline): MNHEY, SMNVEV (reference sequence). The CDR3 DNA is TGTGCCAGCACCCCGGGACTAGGGGTTTACGAGCAGTACTTC. It encodes CASTPGLGVYEQYF.

The chain links TRBV30 to TRBJ1-5, with a possible D match to TRBD1 (6 bases). The CDR3 contains 14 residues. Trimming stripped 5 bases from V and 0 bases from J, with 11 bases between. Germline-derived CDR1 and CDR2 are GTSNPN and SVGIG (reference sequence). DNA for the CDR3: TGTGCCTGGGGACAGACGAATAGCAATCAGCCCCAGCATTTT. Its translation is CAWGQTNSNQPQHF.

This sequence joins TRBV6-2 or TRBV6-3 and TRBJ1-1, with D perhaps matching TRBD1 (5 bases). This CDR3 contains 15 residues. Germline CDR1 MNHEY, CDR2 SVGEGT. The V and J ends lost 1 base and 0 bases respectively, with 9 bases between them. The CDR3 DNA follows: TGTGCCAGCAGTTACTTAGGGGCCATGAACACTGAAGCTTTCTTT. Amino acids: CASSYLGAMNTEAFF.

J is TRBJ1-3 and V is TRBV5-4; no clear D gene. Trimming pared 3 bases from V and 0 bases from J, leaving 13 bases between. This CDR3 has 16 amino acids. Per germline, CDR1 SGHNT and CDR2 YYREEE (reference sequence). The CDR3 reads CASSYEIGVSGNTIYF. DNA of the CDR3: TGTGCCAGCAGCTATGAAATAGGAGTCTCTGGAAACACCATATATTTT.

This clone was picked up a small number of times. The V call is TRBV7-9, the J call TRBJ2-7; perhaps TRBD2 as D (5 bases). The germline gives CDR1 SEHNR, CDR2 FQNEAQ (reference sequence). V was cut by 4 bases and J by 0 bases, with 10 bases left in between. The CDR3 has 14 amino acids. The CDR3 reads CASSSRTHSYEQYF. The CDR3 nucleotides read TGTGCCAGCAGCTCCCGGACTCACTCCTACGAGCAGTACTTC.

This rearrangement joins TRBV3-1 (or the pseudogene TRBV3-2) to TRBJ1-2; 7 bases align to TRBD1. J lost 5 bases, V lost 4 bases, and 4 bases had no gene match. From germline, CDR1 is LGHDT and CDR2 YNNKEL (reference sequence). This CDR3 comprises 13 residues. CDR3: CASSLGQLYGYTF. CDR3 coding DNA: TGTGCCAGCAGCCTGGGACAGCTTTATGGCTACACCTTC.

The V call is TRBV29-1, the J call TRBJ2-1; 13 nucleotides agree with TRBD2. V was clipped by 8 bases and J by 6 bases; unmatched bases: 7. Looked up from germline, CDR1 is SQVTM and CDR2 is ANQGSEA. CDR3 size: 14 residues. The CDR3 nucleotides are TGCAGCCTGCGGACTAGCGGGAGAGGCAATGAGCAGTTCTTC. Its protein product is CSLRTSGRGNEQFF.

CDR3 loop: CASSSDTGELFF. CDR3 in DNA: TGTGCCAGCAGCTCAGACACCGGGGAGCTGTTTTTT. This rearrangement joins TRBV2 to TRBJ2-2; no firm D call. CDR3 length: 12 residues. Germline CDR1 reads SNHLY; CDR2 reads FYNNEI. V shed 6 bases and J shed 3 bases, with 5 bases lying between them.

CDR3 bases: TGTGCCAGCAGCCTTTTAACCGGGGAGCTGTTTTTT. It is translated as CASSLLTGELFF. The V call is TRBV7-9, the J call TRBJ2-2; D ambiguous. Germline V gene data show CDR1 as SEHNR and CDR2 as FQNEAQ (reference sequence). The V and J ends lost 5 bases and 5 bases respectively, with 6 bases between them. The CDR3 is 12 residues long.